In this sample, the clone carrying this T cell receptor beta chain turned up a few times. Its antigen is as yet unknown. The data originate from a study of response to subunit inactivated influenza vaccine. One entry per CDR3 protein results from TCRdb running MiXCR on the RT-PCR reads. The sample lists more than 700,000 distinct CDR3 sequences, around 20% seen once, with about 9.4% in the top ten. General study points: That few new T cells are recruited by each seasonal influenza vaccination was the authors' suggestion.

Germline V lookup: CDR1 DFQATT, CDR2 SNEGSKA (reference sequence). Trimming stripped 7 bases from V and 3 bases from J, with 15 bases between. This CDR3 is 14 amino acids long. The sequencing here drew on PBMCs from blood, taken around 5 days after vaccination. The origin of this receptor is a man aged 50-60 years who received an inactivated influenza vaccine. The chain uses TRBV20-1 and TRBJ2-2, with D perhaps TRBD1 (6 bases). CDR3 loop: CSVPIQGDTGELFF. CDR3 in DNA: TGCAGTGTCCCAATACAGGGAGACACCGGGGAGCTGTTTTTT.